Following are 3 T cell receptor beta chains from one sample sequenced in a study of prognosis after radiotherapy for stage I lung cancer. Using two-round multiplex PCR, the authors amplified TCR beta CDR3 from genomic DNA. Each TRBV and TRBJ gene had its own primer in the first PCR round. Using its own MiXCR run on the multiplex PCR reads, TCRdb lists one record per CDR3 protein. The sample lists about 15,000 distinct CDR3 sequences; 15% to 20% were seen once. The sample was PBMCs, taken before or after stereotactic body radiation therapy (not recorded which). The receptors were gathered from a donor aged 50 or older with non-small cell lung cancer.

This clonotype has at least ten counts. The V and J genes are TRBV18 and TRBJ2-7; no definite D call. CDR1 KGHSH and CDR2 LQKENI come from the germline V gene. V gave up 6 bases and J gave up 1 base, with 10 bases separating them. The CDR3 runs 13 residues. The CDR3 DNA sequence: TGTGCCAGCTCGGACCCGGGTTCCTACGAGCAGTACGTC. Its protein is CASSDPGSYEQYV.

This clonotype was picked up many times. The rearrangement joins TRBV20-1 to TRBJ2-3; D may be TRBD1 (6 bases). This CDR3 spans 13 amino acids. The germline V gene has CDR1 DFQATT and CDR2 SNEGSKA (reference sequence). Trimming stripped 6 bases from V and 6 bases from J, with 16 bases between. The chain's CDR3 is CSATLGQIDTQYF. CDR3 sequence (DNA): TGCAGTGCCACCCTTGGACAGATCGATACGCAGTATTTT.

In this sample, this clonotype turned up many times. This sequence joins TRBV6-5 and TRBJ2-3; no clear D. Deletions cut 4 bases from V and 4 bases from J, with 12 bases between. Per the germline V gene, CDR1 is MNHEY and CDR2 is SVGAGI. The CDR3 has 14 amino acids. The CDR3 region has the DNA TGTGCCAGCAGTTCGGACGGCTACCCAGATACGCAGTATTTT. Translated: CASSSDGYPDTQYF.